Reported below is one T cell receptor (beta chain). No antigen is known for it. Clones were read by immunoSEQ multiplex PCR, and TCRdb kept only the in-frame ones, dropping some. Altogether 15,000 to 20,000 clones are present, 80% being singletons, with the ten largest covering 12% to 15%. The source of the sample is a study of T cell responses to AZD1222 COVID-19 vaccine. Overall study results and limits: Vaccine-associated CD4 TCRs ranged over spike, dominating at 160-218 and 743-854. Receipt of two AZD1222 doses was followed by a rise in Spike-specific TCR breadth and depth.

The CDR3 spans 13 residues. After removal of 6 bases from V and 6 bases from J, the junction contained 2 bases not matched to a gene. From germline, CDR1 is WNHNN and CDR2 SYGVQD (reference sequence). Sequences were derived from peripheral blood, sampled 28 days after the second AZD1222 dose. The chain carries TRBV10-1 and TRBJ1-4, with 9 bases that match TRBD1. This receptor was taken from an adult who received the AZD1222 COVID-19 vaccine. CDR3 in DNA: TGCGCCAGCAGGGACAGGGGTGATGAAAAACTGTTTTTT. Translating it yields CASRDRGDEKLFF.